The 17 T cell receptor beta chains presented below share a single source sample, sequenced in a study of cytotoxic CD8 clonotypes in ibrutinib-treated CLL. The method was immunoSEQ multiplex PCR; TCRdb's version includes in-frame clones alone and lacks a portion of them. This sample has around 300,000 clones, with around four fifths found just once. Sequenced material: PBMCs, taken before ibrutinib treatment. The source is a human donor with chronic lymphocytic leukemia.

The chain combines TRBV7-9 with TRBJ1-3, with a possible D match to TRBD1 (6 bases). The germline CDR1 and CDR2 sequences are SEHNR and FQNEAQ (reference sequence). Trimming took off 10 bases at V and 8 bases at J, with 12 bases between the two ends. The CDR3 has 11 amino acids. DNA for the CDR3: TGTGCCATCGGGGGGCCAGACACCATATATTTT. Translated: CAIGGPDTIYF.

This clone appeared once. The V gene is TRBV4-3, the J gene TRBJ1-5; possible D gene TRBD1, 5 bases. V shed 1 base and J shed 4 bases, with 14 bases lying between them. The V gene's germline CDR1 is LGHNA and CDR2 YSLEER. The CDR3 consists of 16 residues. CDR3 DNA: TGCGCCAGCAGCCAAGGTTTGGGCGGACATAATCAGCCCCAGCATTTT. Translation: CASSQGLGGHNQPQHF.

The CDR3 is CASSESLAGFGEQFF. CDR3 sequence (DNA): TGTGCCAGCAGTGAGTCACTAGCGGGATTTGGGGAGCAGTTCTTC. V and J are TRBV6-4 and TRBJ2-1, with TRBD2 matching 10 bases. Germline lookup yields CDR1 MRHNA and CDR2 SNTAGT. The CDR3 covers 15 residues. Trimming cost V 3 bases and J 10 bases; bases outside gene matches: 9.

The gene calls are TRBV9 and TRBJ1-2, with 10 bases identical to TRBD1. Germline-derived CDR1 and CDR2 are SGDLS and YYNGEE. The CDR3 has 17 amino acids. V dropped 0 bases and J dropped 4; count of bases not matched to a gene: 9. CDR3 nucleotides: TGTGCCAGCAGCGTAGAATATAGCGGACAGGGGGTCTATGGCTACACCTTC. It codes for CASSVEYSGQGVYGYTF.

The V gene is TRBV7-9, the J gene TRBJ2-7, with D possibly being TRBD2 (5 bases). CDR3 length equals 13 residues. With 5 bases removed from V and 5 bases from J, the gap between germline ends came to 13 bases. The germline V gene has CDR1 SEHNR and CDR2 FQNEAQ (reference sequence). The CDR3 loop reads CASSTLATDEQYF. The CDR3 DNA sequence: TGTGCCAGCAGCACTCTAGCTACCGACGAGCAGTACTTC.

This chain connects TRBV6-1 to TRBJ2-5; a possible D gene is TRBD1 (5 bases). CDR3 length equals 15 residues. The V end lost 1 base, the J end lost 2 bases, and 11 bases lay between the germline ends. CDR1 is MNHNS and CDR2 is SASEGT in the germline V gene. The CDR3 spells CASSEVWGRQETQYF. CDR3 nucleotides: TGTGCCAGCAGTGAAGTTTGGGGCAGGCAAGAGACCCAGTACTTC.

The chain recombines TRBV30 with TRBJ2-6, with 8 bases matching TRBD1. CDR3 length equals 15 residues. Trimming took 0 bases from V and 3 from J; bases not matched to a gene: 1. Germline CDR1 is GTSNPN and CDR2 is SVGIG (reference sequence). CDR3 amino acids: CAWSVQGVGANVLTF. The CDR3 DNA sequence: TGTGCCTGGAGTGTACAGGGGGTTGGGGCCAACGTCCTGACTTTC.

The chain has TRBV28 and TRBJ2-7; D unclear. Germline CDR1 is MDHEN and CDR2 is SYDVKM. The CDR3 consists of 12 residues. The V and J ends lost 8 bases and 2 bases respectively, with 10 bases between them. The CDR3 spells CASERPTYEQYF. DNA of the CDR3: TGTGCCAGCGAACGGCCCACCTACGAGCAGTACTTC.

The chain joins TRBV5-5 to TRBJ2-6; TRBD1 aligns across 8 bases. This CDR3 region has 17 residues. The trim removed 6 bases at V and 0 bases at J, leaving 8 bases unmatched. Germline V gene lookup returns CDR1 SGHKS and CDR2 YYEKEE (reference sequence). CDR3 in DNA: TGTGCCAGCACAGGGGGCGACAGGAACTCTGGGGCCAACGTCCTGACTTTC. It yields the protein CASTGGDRNSGANVLTF.

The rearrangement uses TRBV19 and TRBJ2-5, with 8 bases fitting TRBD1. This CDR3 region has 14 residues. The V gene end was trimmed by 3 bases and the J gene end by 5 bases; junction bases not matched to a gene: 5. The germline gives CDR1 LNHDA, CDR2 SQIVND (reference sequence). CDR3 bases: TGTGCCAGTAGTATGCCAGGGGGCACGGAGACCCAGTACTTC. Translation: CASSMPGGTETQYF.

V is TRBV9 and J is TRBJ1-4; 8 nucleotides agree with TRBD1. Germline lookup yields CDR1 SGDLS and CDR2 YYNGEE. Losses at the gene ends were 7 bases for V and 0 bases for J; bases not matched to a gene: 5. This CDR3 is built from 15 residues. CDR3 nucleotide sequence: TGTGCCAGCTCCCGACAGGGGTCAACTAATGAAAAACTGTTTTTT. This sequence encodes CASSRQGSTNEKLFF.

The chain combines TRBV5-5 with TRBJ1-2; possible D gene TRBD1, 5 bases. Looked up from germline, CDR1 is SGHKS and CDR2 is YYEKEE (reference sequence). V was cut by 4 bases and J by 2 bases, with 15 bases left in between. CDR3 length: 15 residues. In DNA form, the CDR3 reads TGTGCCAGCAGCAGAGTAGGGGACGCCAACTATGGCTACACCTTC. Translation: CASSRVGDANYGYTF.

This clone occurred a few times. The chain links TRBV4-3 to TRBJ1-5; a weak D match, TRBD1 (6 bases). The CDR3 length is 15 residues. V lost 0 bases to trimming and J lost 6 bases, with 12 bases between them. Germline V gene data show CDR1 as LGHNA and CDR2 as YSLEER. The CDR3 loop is CASSQDPRGLQPQHF. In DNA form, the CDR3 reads TGCGCCAGCAGCCAAGATCCCAGGGGCCTTCAGCCCCAGCATTTT.

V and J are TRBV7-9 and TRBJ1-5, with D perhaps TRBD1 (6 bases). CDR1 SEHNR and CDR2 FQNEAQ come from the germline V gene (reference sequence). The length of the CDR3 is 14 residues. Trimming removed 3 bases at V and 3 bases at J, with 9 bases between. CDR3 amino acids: CASSLDSNNQPQHF. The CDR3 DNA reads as TGTGCCAGCAGCTTGGACAGCAACAATCAGCCCCAGCATTTT.

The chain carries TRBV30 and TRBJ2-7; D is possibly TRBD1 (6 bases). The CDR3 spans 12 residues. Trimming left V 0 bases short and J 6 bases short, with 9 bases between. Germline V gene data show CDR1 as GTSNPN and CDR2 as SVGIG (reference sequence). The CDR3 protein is CAWSVPGVEQYF. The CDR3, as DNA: TGTGCCTGGAGTGTTCCAGGGGTCGAGCAGTACTTC.

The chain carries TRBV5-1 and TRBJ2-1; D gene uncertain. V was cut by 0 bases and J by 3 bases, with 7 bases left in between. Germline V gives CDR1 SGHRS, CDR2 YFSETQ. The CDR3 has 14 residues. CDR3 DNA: TGCGCCAGCAGCTTGGACGCCGGCTACAATGAGCAGTTCTTC. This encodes CASSLDAGYNEQFF.

As DNA, the CDR3 is TGTGCCTGGAGTCGAAGGACTAGCGGGAGCACAGATACGCAGTATTTT. Its protein is CAWSRRTSGSTDTQYF. V is TRBV30 and J is TRBJ2-3, with 11 nucleotides matching TRBD2. The CDR3 runs 16 residues. CDR1 is GTSNPN, CDR2 SVGIG, per germline (reference sequence). V was pared by 2 bases and J by 0 bases, with 4 bases of the junction left unmatched. The variable domain in full, completed from reference TRBV30 and TRBJ2-3, reads SQTIHQWPATLVQPVGSPLSLECTVEGTSNPNLYWYRQAAGRGLQLLFYSVGIGQISSEVPQNLSASRPQDRQFILSSKKLLLSDSGFYLCAWSRRTSGSTDTQYFGPGTRLTVL.